The clone carrying this T cell receptor beta chain has only one observation. Germline CDR1 MDHEN, CDR2 SYDVKM. CDR3 length: 17 amino acids. V gave up 7 bases and J gave up 6 bases; unmatched junction bases: 14. Individuals drawn from 24 US areas were about 18 to 95 years old. Authors' data handling: Estimated nucleated cell counts came from reference gene primer amplification. Sequencing used immunoSEQ multiplex PCR; TCRdb keeps in-frame clones, though not all of them. D and trimming were read from the DNA, whereas the V and J calls and clone size are those reported in that table. The table records hundreds of thousands of clones, around 90% of them present only once. This record belongs to a study of blood T cell repertoires in COVID-19.

Sequencing was performed on PBMCs or T cells enriched from blood (not recorded which). The clonotype was recovered from a woman between 18 and 30 years old with acute COVID-19. The V gene is TRBV28, the J gene TRBJ2-2, with 10 bases fitting TRBD2. In DNA form, the CDR3 reads TGTGCCAGCACCGAAGCGGGAGGGCTCTCAAGATCCGGGGAGCTGTTTTTT. Translating it yields CASTEAGGLSRSGELFF.